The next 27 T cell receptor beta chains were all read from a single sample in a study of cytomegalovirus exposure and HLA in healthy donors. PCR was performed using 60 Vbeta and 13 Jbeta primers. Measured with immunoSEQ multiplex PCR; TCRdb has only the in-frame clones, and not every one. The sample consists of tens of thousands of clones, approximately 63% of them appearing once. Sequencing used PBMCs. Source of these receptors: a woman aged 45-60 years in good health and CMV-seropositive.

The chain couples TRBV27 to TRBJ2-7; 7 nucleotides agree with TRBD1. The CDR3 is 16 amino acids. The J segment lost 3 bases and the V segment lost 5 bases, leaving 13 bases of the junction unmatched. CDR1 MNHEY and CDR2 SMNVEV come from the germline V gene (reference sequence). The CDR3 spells CASSLLTGLSLYEQYF. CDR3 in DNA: TGTGCCAGCAGTCTCCTGACAGGGTTGAGCCTCTACGAGCAGTACTTC.

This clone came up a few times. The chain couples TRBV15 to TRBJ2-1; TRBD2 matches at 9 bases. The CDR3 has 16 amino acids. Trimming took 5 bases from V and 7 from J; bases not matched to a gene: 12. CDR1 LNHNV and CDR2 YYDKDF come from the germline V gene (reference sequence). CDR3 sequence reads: CATSPPRGRAQNEQFF. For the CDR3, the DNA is TGTGCCACCAGCCCCCCCCGCGGGAGGGCCCAAAATGAGCAGTTCTTC. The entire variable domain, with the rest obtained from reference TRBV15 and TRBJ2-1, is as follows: DAMVIQNPRYQVTQFGKPVTLSCSQTLNHNVMYWYQQKSSQAPKLLFHYYDKDFNNEADTPDNFQSRRPNTSFCFLDIRSPGLGDTAMYLCATSPPRGRAQNEQFFGPGTRLTVL.

CDR3 amino acids: CASSPGQQSDTQYF. The CDR3 region has the DNA TGTGCCAGCAGTCCGGGACAGCAGTCAGATACGCAGTATTTT. This rearrangement joins TRBV28 to TRBJ2-3; TRBD1 aligns across 7 bases. With 5 bases clipped from V and 4 bases from J, the junction kept 6 bases outside the gene matches. This CDR3 spans 14 amino acids. Germline V gives CDR1 MDHEN, CDR2 SYDVKM.

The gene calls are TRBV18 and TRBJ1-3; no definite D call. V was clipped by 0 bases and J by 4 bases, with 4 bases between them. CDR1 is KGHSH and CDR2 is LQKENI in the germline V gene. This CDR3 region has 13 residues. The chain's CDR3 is CASSPPSGNTIYF. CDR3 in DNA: TGTGCCAGCTCACCACCGAGCGGAAACACCATATATTTT.

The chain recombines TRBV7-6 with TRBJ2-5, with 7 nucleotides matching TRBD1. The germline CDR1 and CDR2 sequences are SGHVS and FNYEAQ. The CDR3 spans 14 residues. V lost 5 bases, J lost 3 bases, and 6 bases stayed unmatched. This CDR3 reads CASSRGQSEETQYF. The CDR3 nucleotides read TGTGCCAGCAGCCGGGGACAGAGTGAAGAGACCCAGTACTTC.

This chain's CDR3 is CAWSQPQFSSYNEQFF. CDR3 DNA: TGTGCCTGGAGTCAACCGCAATTCAGCTCCTACAATGAGCAGTTCTTC. This chain connects TRBV30 to TRBJ2-1; D not resolved. Germline assignment: CDR1 GTSNPN and CDR2 SVGIG (reference sequence). Trimming took 2 bases from V and 0 from J, leaving 14 bases between them. The CDR3 sequence is 16 residues long.

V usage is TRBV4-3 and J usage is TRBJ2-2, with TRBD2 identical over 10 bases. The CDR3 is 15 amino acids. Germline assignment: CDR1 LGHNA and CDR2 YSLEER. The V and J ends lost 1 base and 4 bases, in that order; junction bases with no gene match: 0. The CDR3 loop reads CASSQGLAGTGELFF. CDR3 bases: TGCGCCAGCAGCCAAGGACTAGCGGGCACCGGGGAGCTGTTTTTT.

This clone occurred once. The CDR3 loop reads CASSYSMGDSGNTIYF. The CDR3 DNA reads TGTGCCAGCAGTTACTCGATGGGAGACTCTGGAAACACCATATATTTT. V usage is TRBV6-5 and J usage is TRBJ1-3; unclear D gene. The V and J ends lost 0 bases and 0 bases respectively, with 9 bases between them. The CDR3 covers 16 residues. The V gene's germline CDR1 is MNHEY and CDR2 SVGAGI.

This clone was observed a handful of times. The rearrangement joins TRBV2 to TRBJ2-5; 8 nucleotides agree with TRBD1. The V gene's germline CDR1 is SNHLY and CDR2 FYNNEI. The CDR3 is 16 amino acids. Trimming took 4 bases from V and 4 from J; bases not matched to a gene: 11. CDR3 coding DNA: TGTGCCAGCAGTGGATCAGGGGGCGGTCGGGGAGAGACCCAGTACTTC. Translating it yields CASSGSGGGRGETQYF.

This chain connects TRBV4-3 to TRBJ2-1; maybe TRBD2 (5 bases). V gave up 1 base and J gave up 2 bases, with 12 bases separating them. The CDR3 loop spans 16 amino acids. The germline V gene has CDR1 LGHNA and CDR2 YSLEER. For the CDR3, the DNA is TGCGCCAGCAGCCAAGCTTGGGAGTCCACCTACAATGAGCAGTTCTTC. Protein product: CASSQAWESTYNEQFF.

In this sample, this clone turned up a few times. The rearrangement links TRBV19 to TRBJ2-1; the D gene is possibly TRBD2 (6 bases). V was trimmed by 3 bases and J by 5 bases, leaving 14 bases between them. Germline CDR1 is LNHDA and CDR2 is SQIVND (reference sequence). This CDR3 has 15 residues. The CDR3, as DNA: TGTGCCAGTAGTATTGGTGGGACTCAGAACAATGAGCAGTTCTTC. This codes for CASSIGGTQNNEQFF.

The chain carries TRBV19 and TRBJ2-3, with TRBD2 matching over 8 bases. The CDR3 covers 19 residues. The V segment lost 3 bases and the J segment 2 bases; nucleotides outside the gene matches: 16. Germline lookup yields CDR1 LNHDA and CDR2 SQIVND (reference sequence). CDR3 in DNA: TGTGCCAGTAGTATGACAGCGGGAGCCTCACTTGATTACACAGATACGCAGTATTTT. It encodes CASSMTAGASLDYTDTQYF.

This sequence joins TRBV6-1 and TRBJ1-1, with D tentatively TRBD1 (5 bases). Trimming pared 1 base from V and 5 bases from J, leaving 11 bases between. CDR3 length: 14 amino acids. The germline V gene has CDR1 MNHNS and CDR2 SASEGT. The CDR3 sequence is CASSEGGGRTEAFF. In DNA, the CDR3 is TGTGCCAGCAGTGAAGGGGGCGGAAGGACTGAAGCTTTCTTT.

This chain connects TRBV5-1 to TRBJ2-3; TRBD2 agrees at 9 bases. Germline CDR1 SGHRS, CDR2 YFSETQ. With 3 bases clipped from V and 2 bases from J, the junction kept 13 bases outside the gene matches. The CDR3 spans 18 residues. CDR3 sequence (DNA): TGCGCCAGCAGCTCTTCGGCTAGCGGGGTTGCAATCACAGATACGCAGTATTTT. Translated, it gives CASSSSASGVAITDTQYF.

CDR3 region: CAWPGAGGYGYTF. For the CDR3, the DNA is TGTGCCTGGCCCGGGGCAGGGGGCTATGGCTACACCTTC. The chain recombines TRBV30 with TRBJ1-2; 7 nucleotides align to TRBD1. Germline assignment: CDR1 GTSNPN and CDR2 SVGIG (reference sequence). The CDR3 length is 13 residues. V lost 5 bases, J lost 4 bases, and 7 bases stayed unmatched. The full variable domain, its missing parts supplied by reference TRBV30 and TRBJ1-2, is SQTIHQWPATLVQPVGSPLSLECTVEGTSNPNLYWYRQAAGRGLQLLFYSVGIGQISSEVPQNLSASRPQDRQFILSSKKLLLSDSGFYLCAWPGAGGYGYTFGSGTRLTVV.

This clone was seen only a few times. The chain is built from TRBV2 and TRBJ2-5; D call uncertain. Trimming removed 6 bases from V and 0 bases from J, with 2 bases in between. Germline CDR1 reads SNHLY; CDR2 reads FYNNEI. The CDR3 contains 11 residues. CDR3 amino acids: CASSYQETQYF. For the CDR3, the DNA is TGTGCCAGCAGCTACCAAGAGACCCAGTACTTC. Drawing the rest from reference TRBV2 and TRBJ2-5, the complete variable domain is EPEVTQTPSHQVTQMGQEVILRCVPISNHLYFYWYRQILGQKVEFLVSFYNNEISEKSEIFDDQFSVERPDGSNFTLKIRSTKLEDSAMYFCASSYQETQYFGPGTRLLVL.

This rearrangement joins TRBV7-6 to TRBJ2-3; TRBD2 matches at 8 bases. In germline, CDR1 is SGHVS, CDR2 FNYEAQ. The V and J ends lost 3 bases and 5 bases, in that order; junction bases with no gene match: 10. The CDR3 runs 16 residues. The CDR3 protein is CASSFFSAGGGDTQYF. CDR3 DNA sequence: TGTGCCAGCAGCTTCTTCTCTGCGGGGGGCGGAGATACGCAGTATTTT.

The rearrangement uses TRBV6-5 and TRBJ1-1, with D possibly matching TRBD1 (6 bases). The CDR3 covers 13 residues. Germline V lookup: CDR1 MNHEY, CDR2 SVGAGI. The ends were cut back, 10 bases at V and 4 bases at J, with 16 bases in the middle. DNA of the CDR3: TGTGCCATCCCTCCGGGGGGCAGCACTGAAGCTTTCTTT. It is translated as CAIPPGGSTEAFF.

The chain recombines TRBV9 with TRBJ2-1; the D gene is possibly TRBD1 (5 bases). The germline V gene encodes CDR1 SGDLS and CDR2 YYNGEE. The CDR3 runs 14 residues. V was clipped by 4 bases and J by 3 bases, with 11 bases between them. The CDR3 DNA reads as TGTGCCAGCAGCCATTCGACAGACTACAATGAGCAGTTCTTC. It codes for CASSHSTDYNEQFF.

Here the CDR3 DNA reads TGTGCCGCTGCAGCGGGAGAGAGCTCCTACGAGCAGTACTTC. It encodes CAAAAGESSYEQYF. The chain couples TRBV6-1 to TRBJ2-7; TRBD2 matches at 8 bases. Germline lookup yields CDR1 MNHNS and CDR2 SASEGT. This CDR3 contains 14 residues. The V gene end was trimmed by 11 bases and the J gene end by 0 bases; junction bases not matched to a gene: 9.

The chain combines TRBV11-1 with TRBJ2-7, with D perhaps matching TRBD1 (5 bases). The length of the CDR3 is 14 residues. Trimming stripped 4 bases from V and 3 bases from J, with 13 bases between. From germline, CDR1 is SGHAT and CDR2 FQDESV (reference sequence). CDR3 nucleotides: TGTGCCAGCAGCTGGGGCTCAAAAAACTACGAGCAGTACTTC. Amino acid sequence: CASSWGSKNYEQYF.

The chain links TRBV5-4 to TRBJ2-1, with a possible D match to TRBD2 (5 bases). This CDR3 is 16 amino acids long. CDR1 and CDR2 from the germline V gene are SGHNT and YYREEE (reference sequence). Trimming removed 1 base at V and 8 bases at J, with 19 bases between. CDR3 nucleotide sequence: TGTGCCAGCAGCTTGATGAGGTCGTCGGACTTCCATGAGCAGTTCTTC. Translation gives CASSLMRSSDFHEQFF.

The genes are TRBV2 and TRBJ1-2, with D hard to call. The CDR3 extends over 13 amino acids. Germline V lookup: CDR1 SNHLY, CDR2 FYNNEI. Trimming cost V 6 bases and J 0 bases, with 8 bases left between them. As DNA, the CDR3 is TGTGCCAGCAGGTACAGTTCTAACTATGGCTACACCTTC. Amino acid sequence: CASRYSSNYGYTF.

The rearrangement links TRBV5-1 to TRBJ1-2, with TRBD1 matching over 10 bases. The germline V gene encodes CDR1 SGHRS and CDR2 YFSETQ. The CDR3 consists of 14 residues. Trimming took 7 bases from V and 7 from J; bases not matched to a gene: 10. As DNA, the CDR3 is TGCGCCAGCCATACTGGACAGGGGGTAGTTGGCTACACCTTC. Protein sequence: CASHTGQGVVGYTF.

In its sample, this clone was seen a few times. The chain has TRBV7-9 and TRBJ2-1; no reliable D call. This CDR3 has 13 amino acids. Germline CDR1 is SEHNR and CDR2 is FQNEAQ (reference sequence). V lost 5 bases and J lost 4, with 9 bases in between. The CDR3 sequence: CASSPAQYNEQFF. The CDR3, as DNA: TGTGCCAGCAGCCCTGCACAGTACAATGAGCAGTTCTTC.

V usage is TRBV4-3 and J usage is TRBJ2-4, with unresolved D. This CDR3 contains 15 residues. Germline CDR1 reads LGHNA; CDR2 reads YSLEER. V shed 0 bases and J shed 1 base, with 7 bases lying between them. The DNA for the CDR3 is TGCGCCAGCAGCCAAGACGAGGTCGCCAAAAACATTCAGTACTTC. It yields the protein CASSQDEVAKNIQYF.

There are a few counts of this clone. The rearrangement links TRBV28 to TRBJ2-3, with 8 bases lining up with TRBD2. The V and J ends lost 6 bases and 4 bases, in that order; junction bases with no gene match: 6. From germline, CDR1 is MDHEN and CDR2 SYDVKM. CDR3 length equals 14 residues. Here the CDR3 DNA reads TGTGCCAGCAGGTCGGGGGGGATAGCAGATACGCAGTATTTT. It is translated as CASRSGGIADTQYF. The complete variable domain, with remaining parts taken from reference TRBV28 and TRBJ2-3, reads DVKVTQSSRYLVKRTGEKVFLECVQDMDHENMFWYRQDPGLGLRLIYFSYDVKMKEKGDIPEGYSVSREKKERFSLILESASTNQTSMYLCASRSGGIADTQYFGPGTRLTVL.